Each of the 3 T cell receptor beta chains below was sequenced from the same sample in a study of Ad26.COV2.S vaccination and SARS-CoV-2 variants. The treatment is: about 20 received Ad26.COV2.S at low or high dose, single or two shots; roughly five received placebo; per-sample allocation not given. Collection of samples fell on day 63 after the first vaccine or placebo injection. Using immunoSEQ multiplex PCR, the repertoire was profiled, and TCRdb retains in-frame clones only, with some absent. The table shows hundreds of thousands of clones, with approximately 92% occurring only once. The starting material was peripheral blood, obtained in a trial of Ad26.COV2.S vaccine versus placebo. Source of these receptors: a person aged 18-60 years who received the Ad26.COV2.S COVID-19 vaccine or a placebo.

The rearrangement joins TRBV7-6 to TRBJ1-1; TRBD1 matches at 7 bases. Unmatched junction bases numbered 6, after V lost 5 bases and J lost 6 bases. The length of the CDR3 is 13 residues. Germline V gene lookup returns CDR1 SGHVS and CDR2 FNYEAQ. The chain's CDR3 is CASSLRGGAEAFF. CDR3 DNA: TGTGCCAGCAGCCTCAGGGGGGGCGCTGAAGCTTTCTTT.

This chain joins TRBV7-2 and TRBJ1-2; D not certain. CDR3 size: 17 residues. Deletions cut 4 bases from V and 5 bases from J, with 23 bases between. Per the germline V gene, CDR1 is SGHTA and CDR2 is FQGNSA. CDR3 DNA sequence: TGTGCCAGCAGCTCCGTACTTGACGGATCGGCTTATTATGGCTACACCTTC. This gives the protein CASSSVLDGSAYYGYTF.

The chain carries TRBV7-9 and TRBJ1-5; the D gene is possibly TRBD1 (5 bases). V was shortened by 5 bases and J by 4 bases, with 12 bases between the two germline ends. CDR3 size: 14 residues. CDR1 is SEHNR and CDR2 is FQNEAQ in the germline V gene (reference sequence). Here the CDR3 reads CASSPWDLNQPQHF. The CDR3 nucleotides are TGTGCCAGCAGCCCCTGGGACTTAAATCAGCCCCAGCATTTT.